One sample yielded the 32 T cell receptor beta chains listed below, sequenced in a study of shared clonotypes between healthy human individuals. The assay was immunoSEQ multiplex PCR, and TCRdb's table has in-frame clones only and misses some. This table holds 2.3 million or so clones, roughly 93% found once. Sequenced sample: naive CD4+ T cells from PBMCs. Subset given: CD45RA+ positively selected. Every receptor here comes from a man younger than 35 in good health. Some clones in this sample may be carry-over from other donors' samples.

The rearrangement uses TRBV10-3 and TRBJ1-5, with 7 positions matching TRBD1. The CDR3 has 15 amino acids. Germline lookup yields CDR1 ENHRY and CDR2 SYGVKD. V shed 4 bases and J 4 bases; nucleotides not matched to a gene: 7. In DNA form, the CDR3 reads TGTGCCATCAGTGGACGGGACAGCGCGAATCAGCCCCAGCATTTT. As protein: CAISGRDSANQPQHF.

The rearrangement links TRBV28 to TRBJ2-5, with 8 bases lining up with TRBD1. V lost 1 base to trimming and J lost 5 bases; unmatched junction nucleotides: 3. Germline V gene lookup returns CDR1 MDHEN and CDR2 SYDVKM. This CDR3 region has 14 residues. CDR3 nucleotides: TGTGCCAGCAGTTTATCAGGGGGCGCGGAGACCCAGTACTTC. It specifies CASSLSGGAETQYF.

The CDR3: CASSPGTAGDYGYTF. Here the CDR3 DNA reads TGTGCCAGCAGCCCCGGGACTGCCGGAGACTATGGCTACACCTTC. This sequence joins TRBV28 and TRBJ1-2, with D possibly being TRBD1 (5 bases). This CDR3 spans 15 amino acids. Trimming stripped 6 bases from V and 3 bases from J, with 17 bases between. From germline, CDR1 is MDHEN and CDR2 SYDVKM.

The J gene is TRBJ2-5, the V gene TRBV6-6; 8 bases are shared with TRBD2. The germline gives CDR1 MNHNY, CDR2 SVGAGI (reference sequence). Trimming cost V 6 bases and J 5 bases; bases outside gene matches: 8. The CDR3 sequence is 14 residues long. The CDR3 is CASSSGTSRETQYF. DNA of the CDR3: TGTGCCAGCAGCTCCGGGACTAGTCGTGAGACCCAGTACTTC.

The chain joins TRBV29-1 to TRBJ2-3; the D is unclear. CDR1 and CDR2 from the germline V gene are SQVTM and ANQGSEA. The CDR3 length is 11 residues. V lost 4 bases, J lost 7 bases, and 9 bases lay in between. In DNA, the CDR3 is TGCAGCGTTGCAACGCTGCATACGCAGTATTTT. Its translation: CSVATLHTQYF.

The chain is built from TRBV28 and TRBJ2-5; no definite D call. The CDR3 extends over 14 amino acids. Per germline, CDR1 MDHEN and CDR2 SYDVKM. The V end was cut by 5 bases, the J end by 3 bases, with 13 bases between. CDR3 residues: CASSRARFEETQYF. CDR3 in DNA: TGTGCCAGCAGTAGAGCGCGGTTCGAAGAGACCCAGTACTTC.

Points on this clone: A read error may be the cause here, since a much bigger clone is one base away. The genes are TRBV6-1 and TRBJ2-5; D is ambiguous. Trimming stripped 1 base from V and 7 bases from J, with 4 bases between. Germline CDR1 MNHNS, CDR2 SASEGT. The CDR3 totals 11 residues. The DNA for the CDR3 is TGTGCCAGCAGTGAAGAGGGGACCCAGTACTTC. Translated, it gives CASSEEGTQYF.

CDR3 sequence (DNA): TGTGCCAGCAGTCCCCCCCCGCGCACGGGTCATTGGTACACCTTC. Amino acids: CASSPPPRTGHWYTF. The gene calls are TRBV27 and TRBJ1-2; D unclear. The germline V gene encodes CDR1 MNHEY and CDR2 SMNVEV (reference sequence). The CDR3 has 15 amino acids. Trimming removed 5 bases from V and 11 bases from J, with 24 bases in between.

V gene TRBV2 combines with J gene TRBJ2-1, with D uncertain. Germline CDR1 reads SNHLY; CDR2 reads FYNNEI. Trimming shortened V by 2 bases and J by 10 bases, and 6 bases separated the two germline ends. This CDR3 is 11 amino acids long. CDR3 nucleotides: TGTGCCAGCAGTGAAAGCGTAGAGCAGTTCTTC. Protein product: CASSESVEQFF.

The CDR3 DNA reads as TGTGCCAGCAGTGACCCGACTAGCGGGAGCGCGCAAGAGACCCAGTACTTC. It yields the protein CASSDPTSGSAQETQYF. V gene TRBV25-1 combines with J gene TRBJ2-5, with 12 bases aligning to TRBD2. Unmatched junction bases numbered 7, after V lost 3 bases and J lost 2 bases. This CDR3 has 17 residues. Germline CDR1 reads MGHDK; CDR2 reads SYGVNS.

This chain links TRBV28 with TRBJ1-2; D not certain. The germline gives CDR1 MDHEN, CDR2 SYDVKM. This CDR3 has 12 residues. Deletions cut 8 bases from V and 3 bases from J, with 10 bases between. CDR3 nucleotides: TGTGCCAGCGGGTGGCAAGACTATGGCTACACCTTC. Its protein is CASGWQDYGYTF.

The chain couples TRBV7-2 to TRBJ2-3; no clear D. Germline loops: CDR1 SGHTA, CDR2 FQGNSA. Trimming removed 2 bases at V and 0 bases at J, with 12 bases between. This CDR3 is built from 16 residues. CDR3 in amino acids: CASSLIGRQSTDTQYF. The CDR3 DNA reads as TGTGCCAGCAGCTTAATAGGGCGGCAAAGCACAGATACGCAGTATTTT.

This chain connects TRBV4-1 to TRBJ2-4; 8 positions agree with TRBD2. The germline gives CDR1 MGHRA, CDR2 YSYEKL. V was pared by 4 bases and J by 2 bases, with 7 bases of the junction left unmatched. The CDR3 spans 16 residues. The CDR3 sequence is CASSRIAGITKNIQYF. CDR3 nucleotides: TGCGCCAGCAGCCGAATAGCGGGAATAACCAAAAACATTCAGTACTTC.

This chain links TRBV30 with TRBJ2-1; possibly TRBD1 for D (6 bases). The V gene lost 0 bases and the J gene lost 1 base, with 10 bases spanning the gap. Germline values: CDR1 GTSNPN, CDR2 SVGIG (reference sequence). This CDR3 spans 15 amino acids. The CDR3 loop reads CAWSVARGSYNEQFF. The DNA for the CDR3 is TGTGCCTGGAGTGTCGCCAGGGGTTCCTACAATGAGCAGTTCTTC.

The chain uses TRBV28 and TRBJ1-1, with a weak D call TRBD1 (6 bases). The V end lost 7 bases, the J end lost 4 bases, and 16 bases lay between the germline ends. This CDR3 has 14 residues. Germline V lookup: CDR1 MDHEN, CDR2 SYDVKM. This CDR3 reads CASTRTAGVTEAFF. The CDR3 DNA sequence: TGTGCCAGCACCCGGACAGCAGGGGTCACTGAAGCTTTCTTT. Looking up the rest from reference TRBV28 and TRBJ1-1 gives the full variable domain: DVKVTQSSRYLVKRTGEKVFLECVQDMDHENMFWYRQDPGLGLRLIYFSYDVKMKEKGDIPEGYSVSREKKERFSLILESASTNQTSMYLCASTRTAGVTEAFFGQGTRLTVV.

The chain carries TRBV4-1 and TRBJ1-5; D gene uncertain. Germline V gives CDR1 MGHRA, CDR2 YSYEKL. Trimming shortened V by 0 bases and J by 4 bases, and 10 bases separated the two germline ends. The CDR3 is 15 residues long. The CDR3 region has the DNA TGCGCCAGCAGCCAAGATGGGTCGACGAATCAGCCCCAGCATTTT. Translation: CASSQDGSTNQPQHF.

The V call is TRBV5-4, the J call TRBJ2-1, with 11 bases matching TRBD2. The CDR3 sequence is 16 residues long. Germline V gene data show CDR1 as SGHNT and CDR2 as YYREEE (reference sequence). Germline trimming cut 6 bases from V and 7 bases from J; bases unmatched to any gene: 12. The CDR3 DNA sequence: TGTGCCAGCAATCCCTCGGAATTAGCGGGAGGGAATGAGCAGTTCTTC. This sequence encodes CASNPSELAGGNEQFF.

The chain employs TRBV19 and TRBJ2-1; 8 bases are shared with TRBD1. CDR1 is LNHDA and CDR2 is SQIVND in the germline V gene (reference sequence). This CDR3 region has 15 residues. The V gene end was trimmed by 9 bases and the J gene end by 2 bases; junction bases not matched to a gene: 9. Here the CDR3 reads CASGDRSTPYNEQFF. The CDR3 bases are TGTGCCAGCGGGGACAGGTCGACTCCCTACAATGAGCAGTTCTTC.

V and J are TRBV30 and TRBJ2-5; 9 bases match TRBD1. The J call may be wrong; the DNA end is better matched by TRBJ2-7. The CDR3 runs 14 residues. Germline V lookup: CDR1 GTSNPN, CDR2 SVGIG (reference sequence). The CDR3 loop is CAWSPGTGFYEQYF. The CDR3 DNA reads as TGTGCCTGGAGCCCCGGGACAGGGTTCTACGAGCAGTACTTC.

The chain joins TRBV5-6 to TRBJ1-2; TRBD1 is a possible D gene (5 bases). The length of the CDR3 is 16 residues. The V and J ends lost 3 bases and 7 bases respectively, with 22 bases between them. The germline CDR1 and CDR2 sequences are SGHDT and YYEEEE. CDR3 in DNA: TGTGCCAGCAGCTATGGAAGGGGCATCAATCAGGGTGGCTACACCTTC. Translating it yields CASSYGRGINQGGYTF.

The chain uses TRBV4-3 and TRBJ2-1, with TRBD2 as a possible D gene (6 bases). CDR1 is LGHNA, CDR2 YSLEER, per germline. The CDR3 contains 18 residues. V was trimmed by 0 bases and J by 9 bases, leaving 24 bases between them. CDR3 loop: CASSQDLRDSPPDGEQFF. In DNA, the CDR3 is TGCGCCAGCAGCCAAGATTTGAGGGACTCTCCCCCTGATGGTGAGCAGTTCTTC.

This clone appeared once. The chain links TRBV7-2 to TRBJ2-1; 11 bases fit TRBD2. V was clipped by 1 base and J by 8 bases; unmatched bases: 10. Per germline, CDR1 SGHTA and CDR2 FQGNSA. The CDR3 spans 17 residues. The CDR3: CASSLVVLLAGEDEQFF. CDR3 nucleotide sequence: TGTGCCAGCAGCTTAGTTGTTTTACTAGCGGGAGAGGATGAGCAGTTCTTC. The full variable domain, with the rest looked up from reference TRBV7-2 and TRBJ2-1, is GAGVSQSPSNKVTEKGKDVELRCDPISGHTALYWYRQSLGQGLEFLIYFQGNSAPDKSGLPSDRFSAERTGGSVSTLTIQRTQQEDSAVYLCASSLVVLLAGEDEQFFGPGTRLTVL.

The chain uses TRBV6-5 and TRBJ1-2, with D maybe TRBD1 (5 bases). The CDR3 extends over 11 amino acids. The V gene lost 8 bases and the J gene lost 4 bases, with 8 bases spanning the gap. Germline V gene data show CDR1 as MNHEY and CDR2 as SVGAGI. CDR3 bases: TGTGCCAGCTATGGGGGCTATGGCTACACCTTC. It is translated as CASYGGYGYTF.

The chain is built from TRBV18 and TRBJ2-7; D is undetermined. The CDR3 has 12 amino acids. V was shortened by 4 bases and J by 5 bases, with 9 bases between the two germline ends. CDR1 and CDR2 (germline): KGHSH, LQKENI. Written as DNA, the CDR3 is TGTGCCAGCTCACGAGTAGCTAACGAGCAGTACTTC. Translation gives CASSRVANEQYF. The whole variable domain, filled in from reference TRBV18 and TRBJ2-7, reads NAGVMQNPRHLVRRRGQEARLRCSPMKGHSHVYWYRQLPEEGLKFMVYLQKENIIDESGMPKERFSAEFPKEGPSILRIQQVVRGDSAAYFCASSRVANEQYFGPGTRLTVT.

This sequence joins TRBV5-4 and TRBJ2-1; TRBD1 matches 8 bases. Germline loops: CDR1 SGHNT, CDR2 YYREEE (reference sequence). This CDR3 contains 16 residues. J gave up 5 bases and V 0 bases, and 7 bases lay outside the gene matches. The CDR3 loop reads CASSLDRDRFNNEQFF. CDR3 nucleotide sequence: TGTGCCAGCAGCTTGGACCGGGACAGGTTCAACAATGAGCAGTTCTTC.

V gene TRBV2 combines with J gene TRBJ1-1; D unresolved. In germline, CDR1 is SNHLY, CDR2 FYNNEI. V lost 7 bases to trimming and J lost 1 base, with 16 bases between them. The CDR3 extends over 15 amino acids. For the CDR3, the DNA is TGTGCCAGCATTTCGGTTTCTGGATCGAACACTGAAGCTTTCTTT. This sequence encodes CASISVSGSNTEAFF.

In this sample, this clone turned up a few times. This chain uses TRBV6-1 with TRBJ2-2; the D is unclear. The CDR3 contains 15 residues. V lost 6 bases and J lost 0, with 11 bases in between. Germline V gives CDR1 MNHNS, CDR2 SASEGT. DNA for the CDR3: TGTGCCAGCAGCGCGTCTCGGGCGAACACCGGGGAGCTGTTTTTT. This codes for CASSASRANTGELFF.

V is TRBV19 and J is TRBJ2-2; 14 bases map to TRBD2. The germline gives CDR1 LNHDA, CDR2 SQIVND (reference sequence). V dropped 10 bases and J dropped 6; count of bases not matched to a gene: 10. This CDR3 region has 16 residues. In DNA, the CDR3 is TGTGCCATCTCGCCATTGGGACTAGCGGGAGCCGGGGAGCTGTTTTTT. Its protein is CAISPLGLAGAGELFF. The whole variable domain, filled in from reference TRBV19 and TRBJ2-2, reads DGGITQSPKYLFRKEGQNVTLSCEQNLNHDAMYWYRQDPGQGLRLIYYSQIVNDFQKGDIAEGYSVSREKKESFPLTVTSAQKNPTAFYLCAISPLGLAGAGELFFGEGSRLTVL.

V is TRBV27 and J is TRBJ1-6; D gene unclear. Germline V gene sequence: CDR1 MNHEY, CDR2 SMNVEV (reference sequence). The V end was cut by 5 bases, the J end by 0 bases, with 11 bases between. The CDR3 is 16 residues long. CDR3 nucleotides: TGTGCCAGCAGTCCCGGGGAGAGCTCCTATAATTCACCCCTCCACTTT. Translating it yields CASSPGESSYNSPLHF.

In its sample, this clone was seen a few times. The chain joins TRBV19 to TRBJ1-1; 7 bases map to TRBD1. The V gene's germline CDR1 is LNHDA and CDR2 SQIVND (reference sequence). Losses at the gene ends were 6 bases for V and 10 bases for J; bases not matched to a gene: 2. The CDR3 loop spans 10 amino acids. The CDR3 region has the DNA TGTGCCAGTAGCAGGGGGGTAGCTTTCTTT. The encoded protein is CASSRGVAFF. Combining the CDR3 with reference TRBV19 and TRBJ1-1 gives the whole variable domain DGGITQSPKYLFRKEGQNVTLSCEQNLNHDAMYWYRQDPGQGLRLIYYSQIVNDFQKGDIAEGYSVSREKKESFPLTVTSAQKNPTAFYLCASSRGVAFFGQGTRLTVV.

A note on this clone: The same CDR3 also results from other DNA sequences found in this sample. The V and J genes are TRBV29-1 and TRBJ2-1; TRBD2 matches 10 bases. The germline gives CDR1 SQVTM, CDR2 ANQGSEA. Trimming took 1 base from V and 4 from J; bases not matched to a gene: 1. The CDR3 extends over 14 amino acids. The CDR3 DNA sequence: TGCAGCGTTGAAGGGACTAGCGGATACAATGAGCAGTTCTTC. It translates to CSVEGTSGYNEQFF.

Turning to this clone: This sample also contains other DNA sequences that code for the same CDR3. V gene TRBV20-1 combines with J gene TRBJ2-3; D remains unclear. Germline V lookup: CDR1 DFQATT, CDR2 SNEGSKA (reference sequence). The CDR3 is made up of 11 amino acids. Trimming took 3 bases from V and 4 from J, leaving 5 bases between them. CDR3 DNA sequence: TGCAGTGCTAGTAGGCCAGATACGCAGTATTTT. Protein product: CSASRPDTQYF.